Below, 10 T cell receptor beta chains from the same sample are listed, as sequenced in a study of molecular identifiers for immune sequencing clone quantification. TCRdb re-called the PCR reads with MiXCR, one entry per CDR3 protein. Of fewer than 350,000 distinct CDR3 sequences in the sample, about a fifth were seen once. Sequenced: naive CD8+ T cells from blood, with Jurkat cell RNA spiked in. The subset was: FACS-sorted CD8+CD4-CCR7+CD45RA+ naive T cells. All receptors come from a human donor in good health. Some libraries in this study had Jurkat cell RNA spiked in.

This clonotype was counted at least ten times. This chain uses TRBV12-3 or TRBV12-4 with TRBJ2-3; D not certain. The V end was cut by 5 bases, the J end by 0 bases, with 9 bases between. This CDR3 region has 14 residues. The CDR3 reads CASSLGTSTDTQYF. In DNA form, the CDR3 reads TGTGCCAGCAGTCTCGGAACGAGCACAGATACGCAGTATTTT.

This clonotype has a count of ten or more. CDR3 sequence: CASSLNRVQPQHF. The DNA of the CDR3 is TGTGCCAGCAGTCTAAACAGGGTTCAGCCCCAGCATTTT. The chain links TRBV28 to TRBJ1-5, with a weak D call TRBD1 (6 bases). With 5 bases removed from V and 6 bases from J, the gap between germline ends came to 11 bases. This CDR3 contains 13 residues. CDR1 MDHEN and CDR2 SYDVKM come from the germline V gene.

The rearrangement links TRBV7-8 to TRBJ2-7; weak D call: TRBD2 (5 bases). The CDR3 length is 16 residues. The V and J ends lost 5 bases and 0 bases respectively, with 17 bases between them. The germline V gene has CDR1 SGHVS and CDR2 FQNEAQ. This CDR3 reads CASSPPSVGISYEQYF. DNA of the CDR3: TGTGCCAGCAGCCCCCCAAGTGTCGGGATCTCCTACGAGCAGTACTTC.

This clonotype has a count of ten or more. This chain uses TRBV7-9 with TRBJ2-1; D uncertain. V was trimmed by 7 bases and J by 4 bases, leaving 14 bases between them. The CDR3 is 14 residues long. Germline V gene data show CDR1 as SEHNR and CDR2 as FQNEAQ (reference sequence). CDR3 sequence: CASTDKGQYNEQFF. The CDR3 DNA reads TGTGCCAGCACCGACAAGGGCCAGTACAATGAGCAGTTCTTC.

To note about this clonotype: Possible read error: a much larger clone is one base away. In DNA form, the CDR3 reads TGTGCCAGCTGCTTAGCTTGGAACACTGAAGCTTTCTTT. Its translation: CASCLAWNTEAFF. The rearrangement joins TRBV7-9 to TRBJ1-1; D gene ambiguous. Germline V gene data show CDR1 as SEHNR and CDR2 as FQNEAQ (reference sequence). This CDR3 has 13 amino acids.

For this clonotype: This clone may be a read error of a much larger clone one base away. The chain uses TRBV6-2 or TRBV6-3 and TRBJ2-3, with D tentatively TRBD1 (6 bases). The length of the CDR3 is 13 residues. CDR1 is MNHEY and CDR2 is SVGEGT in the germline V gene. The CDR3 DNA sequence: TGTGCCAGCAGGCCACAGGGCACAGATACGCGGTATTTT. This translates into CASRPQGTDTRYF.

The table lists this clonotype with many counts. The CDR3 bases are TGTGCCAGCAGGCCCAGGGGAGTCACTGAAGCTTTCTTT. This sequence encodes CASRPRGVTEAFF. The chain joins TRBV6-5 to TRBJ1-1; possible D gene TRBD1, 6 bases. Trimming cost V 6 bases and J 4 bases, with 12 bases left between them. This CDR3 spans 13 amino acids. Germline loops: CDR1 MNHEY, CDR2 SVGAGI.

This clonotype was seen repeatedly, ten times or more. The chain links TRBV25-1 to TRBJ2-7; the D is unclear. The CDR3 has 13 residues. The germline CDR1 and CDR2 sequences are MGHDK and SYGVNS. The V end lost 8 bases, the J end lost 6 bases, and 17 bases lay between the germline ends. This CDR3 reads CASGLDRTPEQYF. CDR3 nucleotides: TGTGCCAGCGGCCTGGACCGAACGCCCGAGCAGTACTTC.

A word on this clonotype: It may be a read error: a sequence one base away is much more abundant. This sequence joins TRBV5-6 and TRBJ1-3, with a weak D call TRBD1 (6 bases). The CDR3 extends over 14 amino acids. Per germline, CDR1 SGHDT and CDR2 YYEEEE. The CDR3 nucleotides read TGTGCCAGCAGCTTCTGGGGGCTGGGAAGCACCATATATTTT. It specifies CASSFWGLGSTIYF.

In its sample, this clonotype was seen many times. V and J are TRBV29-1 and TRBJ2-2; D unresolved. The CDR3 covers 15 residues. V lost 4 bases and J 0 bases, leaving 12 bases between the germline ends. The germline CDR1 and CDR2 sequences are SQVTM and ANQGSEA. This CDR3 is CSVVSRTSNTGELFF. CDR3 in DNA: TGCAGCGTTGTAAGCAGAACGTCGAACACCGGGGAGCTGTTTTTT.